Listed below are T cell receptor beta chains from one sample, sequenced in a study of molecular identifiers for immune sequencing clone quantification. TCRdb used MiXCR to reprocess the PCR reads, holding one entry per CDR3 protein. The table shows about 640,000 distinct CDR3 sequences, with just under 20% occurring only once. Sequences were obtained from naive CD8+ T cells from blood, with Jurkat cell RNA spiked in. The receptors come from a human donor in good health. Some libraries in this study had Jurkat cell RNA spiked in. The CDR3 runs from the conserved cysteine through the conserved F or W. The D gene is left open where the match is weak. Part of the rows lack a size; the others show once, few, many or a class for expanded clones.

clone size: many
D gene: -
J gene: TRBJ2-3
V gene: TRBV9
CDR3 DNA: TGTGCCAGCAGCCAGTCCGGTGAAGATACGCAGTATTTT
CDR3 protein: CASSQSGEDTQYF

clone size: many
D gene: -
J gene: TRBJ2-3
V gene: TRBV29-1
CDR3 DNA: TGCAGCGTTGAAGGGACGGTCCCAAGCGCAGATACGCAGTATTTT
CDR3 protein: CSVEGTVPSADTQYF

clone size: many
D gene: -
J gene: TRBJ2-3
V gene: TRBV7-9
CDR3 DNA: TGTGCCAGCAGATTGTACACAGATACGCAGTATTTT
CDR3 protein: CASRLYTDTQYF

clone size: many
D gene: -
J gene: TRBJ2-7
V gene: TRBV21-1
CDR3 DNA: TGTGCCAGCAGTCGTCGGGATTTATCGCACGAGCAGTACTTC
CDR3 protein: CASSRRDLSHEQYF

clone size: many
D gene: TRBD2
J gene: TRBJ2-3
V gene: TRBV27
CDR3 DNA: TGTGCCAGCAGTCCCCTGGGACTAGCGGGGGACACAGATACGCAGTATTTT
CDR3 protein: CASSPLGLAGDTDTQYF

clone size: many
D gene: TRBD1
J gene: TRBJ2-7
V gene: TRBV4-3
CDR3 DNA: TGCGCCAGCAGCCAAGATCGGTTTGGGACAGCCTACGAGCAGTACTTC
CDR3 protein: CASSQDRFGTAYEQYF

clone size: many
D gene: -
J gene: TRBJ2-7
V gene: TRBV28
CDR3 DNA: TGTGCCAGCACCACTCCAGGCTCCTACGAGCAGTACTTC
CDR3 protein: CASTTPGSYEQYF

clone size: many
D gene: -
J gene: TRBJ2-5
V gene: TRBV7-2
CDR3 DNA: TGTGCCAGCAGCTTTTTTTCGTTTGAGACCCAGTACTTC
CDR3 protein: CASSFFSFETQYF

clone size: many
D gene: -
J gene: TRBJ1-5
V gene: TRBV2
CDR3 DNA: TGTGCCAGCAGTGAAAGCGACTTAAGGCTTAAGCAGCCCCAGCATTTT
CDR3 protein: CASSESDLRLKQPQHF

clone size: many
D gene: TRBD2
J gene: TRBJ2-1
V gene: TRBV7-9
CDR3 DNA: TGTGCCAGCAGCGGACAAGCGGGACACGATAGCGGGACGGTCTATGAGCAGTTCTTC
CDR3 protein: CASSGQAGHDSGTVYEQFF

clone size: few
D gene: TRBD2
J gene: TRBJ2-2
V gene: TRBV9
CDR3 DNA: TGTGCCAGCAGAAACGAACTAGCGGGAACAGCCGGGGAGCTGTCTTTT
CDR3 protein: CASRNELAGTAGELSF

clone size: few
D gene: TRBD1
J gene: TRBJ2-7
V gene: TRBV19
CDR3 DNA: TGTGCCAGTGCAATCGGGACAGGGGCAACCTACGAGCAGTACTTC
CDR3 protein: CASAIGTGATYEQYF

clone size: many
D gene: -
J gene: TRBJ1-5
V gene: TRBV7-2
CDR3 DNA: TGTGCCAGCAGCGTGGACCCCCTTAGCAATCAGCCCCAGCATTTT
CDR3 protein: CASSVDPLSNQPQHF

clone size: -
D gene: TRBD2
J gene: TRBJ2-5
V gene: TRBV11-2
CDR3 DNA: TGTGCCGGCAGCTTTAGCGGGTCGTACCAAGAGACCCAGTACTTC
CDR3 protein: CAGSFSGSYQETQYF

clone size: few
D gene: -
J gene: TRBJ2-7
V gene: TRBV4-3
CDR3 DNA: TGCGCCAGCAGCCAAGATCTCGCTTCTCTGGCGGGGGAGCAGTACTTC
CDR3 protein: CASSQDLASLAGEQYF

clone size: many
D gene: -
J gene: TRBJ1-3
V gene: TRBV4-3
CDR3 DNA: TGCGCCAGCAGCCAAGATCTGCCCCCGGGACACACCATATATTTT
CDR3 protein: CASSQDLPPGHTIYF

clone size: many
D gene: -
J gene: TRBJ2-1
V gene: TRBV29-1
CDR3 DNA: TGCAGCGTTGCGGGGACCCCCCACTCCTACAATGAGCAGTTCTTC
CDR3 protein: CSVAGTPHSYNEQFF

clone size: -
D gene: -
J gene: TRBJ1-1
V gene: TRBV6-5
CDR3 DNA: TGTGCCAGCAGTTACTCGGACCAGAACACTGAAGCTTTCTTT
CDR3 protein: CASSYSDQNTEAFF

clone size: many
D gene: -
J gene: TRBJ2-7
V gene: TRBV4-1
CDR3 DNA: TGCGCCAGCAGCGCCGTTTTGGGGGAACCCTACGAGCAGTACTTC
CDR3 protein: CASSAVLGEPYEQYF

clone size: -
D gene: TRBD1
J gene: TRBJ1-1
V gene: TRBV9
CDR3 DNA: TGTGCCAGCAGCGTCGCTCGGGACAGTACTCACACTGAAGCTTTCTTT
CDR3 protein: CASSVARDSTHTEAFF

clone size: many
D gene: TRBD2
J gene: TRBJ2-7
V gene: TRBV28
CDR3 DNA: TGTGCCAGCAGGGAACTAGCGAGCTCCTACGAGCAGTACTTC
CDR3 protein: CASRELASSYEQYF

clone size: many
D gene: TRBD2
J gene: TRBJ2-3
V gene: TRBV28
CDR3 DNA: TGTGCCAGCAGTCGAAGACTAGCGGGAGGGCCGGGGGATACGCAGTATTTT
CDR3 protein: CASSRRLAGGPGDTQYF

clone size: -
D gene: TRBD2
J gene: TRBJ2-2
V gene: TRBV5-4
CDR3 DNA: TGTGCCAGCAGCGGACGTAGCGGGGCTAACACCGGGGGGCTGTTTTTT
CDR3 protein: CASSGRSGANTGGLFF

clone size: many
D gene: -
J gene: TRBJ2-7
V gene: TRBV20-1
CDR3 DNA: TGCAGTGCTAGAGATGGGGAGGTGGCGATCTTGCCCTACGAGCAGTACTTC
CDR3 protein: CSARDGEVAILPYEQYF